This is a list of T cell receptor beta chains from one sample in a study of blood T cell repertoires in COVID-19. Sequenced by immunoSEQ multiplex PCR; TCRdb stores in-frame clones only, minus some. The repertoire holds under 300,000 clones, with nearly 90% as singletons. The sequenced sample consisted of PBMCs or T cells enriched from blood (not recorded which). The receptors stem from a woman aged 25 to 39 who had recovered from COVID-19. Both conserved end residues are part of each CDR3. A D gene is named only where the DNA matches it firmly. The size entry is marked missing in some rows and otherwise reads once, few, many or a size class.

TGTGCCAGCAGCCCAAGGACAGGGGAGTCGACCATATATTTT	CASSPRTGESTIYF	TRBV3-1/TRBV3-2	TRBJ1-3	once	TRBD1
TGTGCCAGCAGCTCCCGGGGAGGCAGCTCCTACAATGAGCAGTTCTTC	CASSSRGGSSYNEQFF	TRBV7-3	TRBJ2-1	.	.
TGCGCCAGCAGCTCGGGACAGGGTTGGGGAAAACTGTTTTTT	CASSSGQGWGKLFF	TRBV5-1	TRBJ1-4	.	TRBD1
TGTGCCAGCAGCTTGAGGGACAGGGGATCACTGTTTTTT	CASSLRDRGSLFF	TRBV5-8	TRBJ1-4	.	TRBD1
TGTGCCAGCAGCCCTCAGGGTCCTTTATACAATGAGCAGTTCTTC	CASSPQGPLYNEQFF	TRBV5-4	TRBJ2-1	.	.
TGTGCCAGCAGGACGAGGGAGGATGGGGCCAACGTCCTGACTTTC	CASRTREDGANVLTF	TRBV9	TRBJ2-6	.	.
TGTGCCAGCAGCTCAACAGGGGCCAATCAGCCCCAGCATTTT	CASSSTGANQPQHF	TRBV7-2	TRBJ1-5	.	TRBD1
TGTGCCAGCTCACCATATCCGGGACTAGCTCTTAACTCACCCCTCCACTTT	CASSPYPGLALNSPLHF	TRBV18	TRBJ1-6	.	.
TGTGCCAGCAGTTGGGGAGCGTGGGGCTACGAGCAGTACTTC	CASSWGAWGYEQYF	TRBV27	TRBJ2-7	.	.
TGTGCCAGCAGCGTCCCAAATGAAAAACTGTTTTTT	CASSVPNEKLFF	TRBV9	TRBJ1-4	.	.
TGTGCCAGCATCGAGGACAGGCCCTATGGGACCCAGTACTTC	CASIEDRPYGTQYF	TRBV6-5	TRBJ2-5	.	TRBD1